The next 8 T cell receptor beta chains were all read from a single sample in a study of PD-1 blockade in classical Hodgkin lymphoma. Data came from immunoSEQ multiplex PCR; TCRdb stores just in-frame clones and leaves some out. The table has roughly 60,000 clones, 90% to 95% seen once. As for time point: cycle 4 day 1 (C4D1), after 6 weeks of nivolumab. Each patient experienced a relapse that followed autologous stem cell transplantation, and brentuximab vedotin exposure varied. The sequences come from peripheral blood mononuclear cells (PBMCs), collected before the fourth cycle of nivolumab. These TCRs come from a human donor with classical Hodgkin lymphoma.

The chain employs TRBV7-9 and TRBJ1-4; 9 nucleotides agree with TRBD1. CDR1 and CDR2 from the germline V gene are SEHNR and FQNEAQ (reference sequence). This CDR3 has 15 residues. V trimming: 5 bases; J trimming: 8 bases; junction bases outside the gene matches: 9. In DNA form, the CDR3 reads TGTGCCAGCAGCCCAAGGGACAGGGAGGGAGAAAAACTGTTTTTT. This gives the protein CASSPRDREGEKLFF.

This chain connects TRBV6-6 to TRBJ2-1; 9 bases are a match to TRBD2. V gave up 4 bases and J gave up 4 bases; unmatched junction bases: 5. CDR3 length: 15 amino acids. CDR1 is MNHNY and CDR2 is SVGAGI in the germline V gene (reference sequence). The CDR3 DNA follows: TGTGCCAGCAGTTTTAGCGGGGGAGAGTACAATGAGCAGTTCTTC. This translates into CASSFSGGEYNEQFF.

The V call is TRBV28, the J call TRBJ2-3, with D perhaps being TRBD1 or TRBD2 (5 bases each). The V end was cut by 6 bases, the J end by 1 base, with 8 bases between. The CDR3 runs 13 residues. CDR1 is MDHEN, CDR2 SYDVKM, per germline. CDR3 in amino acids: CASRLGGTDTQYF. Here the CDR3 DNA reads TGTGCCAGCAGGCTGGGGGGCACAGATACGCAGTATTTT.

The J gene is TRBJ2-5, the V gene TRBV4-2; TRBD2 aligns across 14 bases. There are 18 residues in the CDR3. V shed 1 base, J shed 1 base, and the junction held 5 bases outside the gene matches. The germline V gene encodes CDR1 LGHNA and CDR2 YNFKEQ. CDR3 nucleotides: TGTGCCAGCAGCCAAGTTAGGGGACTAGCGGGAGCCCAAGAGACCCAGTACTTC. This codes for CASSQVRGLAGAQETQYF.

The rearrangement joins TRBV27 to TRBJ2-7; D possibly matches TRBD1 or TRBD2 (5 bases each). CDR1 is MNHEY, CDR2 SMNVEV, per germline (reference sequence). The CDR3 is 15 amino acids. V shed 5 bases and J shed 3 bases, with 17 bases lying between them. This chain's CDR3 is CASSAILGTFYEQYF. In DNA, the CDR3 is TGTGCCAGCAGTGCTATCCTCGGGACCTTCTACGAGCAGTACTTC.

V gene TRBV7-3 combines with J gene TRBJ2-3; D tentatively fits TRBD1 or TRBD2 (5 bases each). The germline gives CDR1 SGHTA, CDR2 FQGTGA. V dropped 2 bases and J dropped 3 bases, with 12 bases sitting between them. The CDR3 extends over 15 amino acids. CDR3 sequence: CASSLEGWVTDTQYF. As DNA, the CDR3 is TGTGCCAGCAGCTTAGAGGGGTGGGTGACAGATACGCAGTATTTT.

V and J are TRBV6-1 and TRBJ2-1, with a possible D match to TRBD1 (6 bases). Deletions cut 3 bases from V and 7 bases from J, with 13 bases between. This CDR3 is 14 amino acids long. In germline, CDR1 is MNHNS, CDR2 SASEGT. The CDR3 loop reads CASSDARGTNEQFF. The CDR3 nucleotides read TGTGCCAGCAGTGATGCCAGGGGAACTAATGAGCAGTTCTTC.

This rearrangement joins TRBV27 to TRBJ2-7, with TRBD2 as a possible D gene (5 bases). Looked up from germline, CDR1 is MNHEY and CDR2 is SMNVEV (reference sequence). V gave up 6 bases and J gave up 4 bases, with 16 bases separating them. The CDR3 consists of 14 residues. CDR3 bases: TGTGCCAGCAGCCCGGGTTGGGGAGTTTACGAGCAGTACTTC. Translated, it gives CASSPGWGVYEQYF.